These 17 T cell receptor beta chains were sequenced from one sample in a study of T cell responses to AZD1222 COVID-19 vaccine. The method was immunoSEQ multiplex PCR; TCRdb's version includes in-frame clones alone and lacks a portion of them. The sample contains approximately 110,000 clones, roughly 89% of which appear only once. Sequences were derived from peripheral blood, sampled 28 days after the second AZD1222 dose. These receptors were collected from an adult who received the AZD1222 COVID-19 vaccine.

The rearrangement uses TRBV18 and TRBJ2-2; no reliable D call. This CDR3 has 13 amino acids. Germline loops: CDR1 KGHSH, CDR2 LQKENI. Trimming took off 0 bases at V and 4 bases at J, with 3 bases between the two ends. CDR3: CASSPPVTGELFF. CDR3 bases: TGTGCCAGCTCACCACCGGTCACCGGGGAGCTGTTTTTT.

The J gene is TRBJ2-7, the V gene TRBV6-5; 9 positions match TRBD2. The CDR3 has 16 residues. The germline gives CDR1 MNHEY, CDR2 SVGAGI. The trim removed 2 bases at V and 4 bases at J, leaving 9 bases unmatched. CDR3 in amino acids: CASSYTGGSGSYEQYF. The CDR3 DNA reads TGTGCCAGCAGTTACACTGGTGGTAGCGGGAGTTACGAGCAGTACTTC.

The gene calls are TRBV5-1 and TRBJ1-2, with 8 bases fitting TRBD1. The V gene's germline CDR1 is SGHRS and CDR2 YFSETQ. Trimming cost V 5 bases and J 4 bases; bases outside gene matches: 4. The length of the CDR3 is 13 residues. The CDR3 spells CASRPTGAYGYTF. CDR3 bases: TGCGCCAGCAGACCGACAGGGGCCTATGGCTACACCTTC.

The V and J genes are TRBV14 and TRBJ2-1, with a weak D call TRBD2 (6 bases). The CDR3 is 13 amino acids. V was shortened by 7 bases and J by 4 bases, with 11 bases between the two germline ends. The V gene's germline CDR1 is SGHDN and CDR2 FVKESK. CDR3 DNA sequence: TGTGCCAGCACTAGCGCCATATACAATGAGCAGTTCTTC. It encodes CASTSAIYNEQFF.

The rearrangement uses TRBV4-1 and TRBJ2-3; 10 positions match TRBD2. With V trimmed by 2 bases and J by 1 base, 6 bases remained unmatched. CDR1 and CDR2 (germline): MGHRA, YSYEKL. The CDR3 is 17 residues long. The CDR3 spells CASSQITLAGRTDTQYF. The CDR3 nucleotides read TGCGCCAGCAGCCAAATTACACTAGCGGGACGCACAGATACGCAGTATTTT.

This chain uses TRBV2 with TRBJ2-1; tentatively, D is TRBD2 (6 bases). This CDR3 is 12 amino acids long. Germline lookup yields CDR1 SNHLY and CDR2 FYNNEI. V was clipped by 6 bases and J by 10 bases, with 13 bases between them. The CDR3 loop is CASSSLAVEQFF. The CDR3, as DNA: TGTGCCAGCAGCTCACTAGCTGTAGAGCAGTTCTTC.

CDR3 in amino acids: CASSSGTPYEQYF. The CDR3 nucleotides are TGTGCCAGTAGTTCCGGGACCCCATACGAGCAGTACTTC. This chain connects TRBV19 to TRBJ2-7; D is tentatively TRBD1 or TRBD2 (5 bases each). Germline loops: CDR1 LNHDA, CDR2 SQIVND (reference sequence). Trimming stripped 5 bases from V and 4 bases from J, with 12 bases between. The CDR3 consists of 13 residues. Full variable domain (remainder filled in from reference TRBV19 and TRBJ2-7): DGGITQSPKYLFRKEGQNVTLSCEQNLNHDAMYWYRQDPGQGLRLIYYSQIVNDFQKGDIAEGYSVSREKKESFPLTVTSAQKNPTAFYLCASSSGTPYEQYFGPGTRLTVT.

In its sample, this clone was seen once. Germline and junction disagree at one end, which may indicate a read error. The CDR3, as DNA: TGTGCCAGCAGCCCCGGTCAAAGCATGAACATTGAAGCTTTCTTT. This encodes CASSPGQSMNIEAFF. The chain links TRBV7-9 to TRBJ1-1; no reliable D call. Per germline, CDR1 SEHNR and CDR2 FQNEAQ (reference sequence). The CDR3 totals 15 residues.

The rearrangement uses TRBV10-1 and TRBJ2-3; 9 bases agree with TRBD2. In germline, CDR1 is WNHNN, CDR2 SYGVQD (reference sequence). The CDR3 runs 15 residues. V lost 7 bases and J lost 6; bases outside the gene matches: 11. The CDR3 nucleotides are TGCGCCAGCATTCGCGGGAGGGCAGGCTTCGATACGCAGTATTTT. It encodes CASIRGRAGFDTQYF.

This chain joins TRBV11-2 and TRBJ2-7; no reliable D call. V lost 5 bases, J lost 3 bases, and 14 bases lay in between. CDR1 is SGHAT, CDR2 FQNNGV, per germline. This CDR3 spans 14 amino acids. CDR3 protein: CASSPQRVNYEQYF. The DNA for the CDR3 is TGTGCCAGCAGCCCGCAAAGGGTAAACTACGAGCAGTACTTC. Full variable domain (missing parts from reference TRBV11-2 and TRBJ2-7): EAGVAQSPRYKIIEKRQSVAFWCNPISGHATLYWYQQILGQGPKLLIQFQNNGVVDDSQLPKDRFSAERLKGVDSTLKIQPAKLEDSAVYLCASSPQRVNYEQYFGPGTRLTVT.

This chain links TRBV6-2 or TRBV6-3 with TRBJ2-2; 9 bases align to TRBD2. Germline V gene data show CDR1 as MNHEY and CDR2 as SVGEGT. This CDR3 spans 18 amino acids. V shed 3 bases, J shed 4 bases, and the junction held 12 bases outside the gene matches. The CDR3 sequence: CASSYTRGGLAGTGELFF. CDR3 DNA sequence: TGTGCCAGCAGTTATACTCGAGGGGGACTAGCCGGCACCGGGGAGCTGTTTTTT.

This chain uses TRBV5-4 with TRBJ2-3, with 13 bases matching TRBD2. Germline V lookup: CDR1 SGHNT, CDR2 YYREEE (reference sequence). Trimming removed 3 bases from V and 6 bases from J; junction bases left unmatched: 7. The CDR3 is 16 amino acids. The CDR3 nucleotides are TGTGCCAGCAGCTCGGCAGGACTAGCGGGAGTGGATACGCAGTATTTT. It specifies CASSSAGLAGVDTQYF.

This clone appeared a single time. The chain combines TRBV19 with TRBJ2-7; 9 nucleotides line up with TRBD1. The V gene's germline CDR1 is LNHDA and CDR2 SQIVND (reference sequence). CDR3 size: 14 residues. V was clipped by 6 bases and J by 3 bases; unmatched bases: 6. The CDR3 nucleotides are TGTGCCAGTAGCCGAGGACAGGGGTTCTACGAGCAGTACTTC. Its protein is CASSRGQGFYEQYF.

V is TRBV6-1 and J is TRBJ2-7; maybe TRBD1 (5 bases). Germline lookup yields CDR1 MNHNS and CDR2 SASEGT. The CDR3 is 14 residues long. Trimming left V 1 base short and J 3 bases short, with 10 bases between. The CDR3 coding sequence is TGTGCCAGCAGTGAAGTCAGGGCCCTCTACGAGCAGTACTTC. Translation gives CASSEVRALYEQYF.

This clone was recorded only once. The rearrangement joins TRBV11-3 to TRBJ2-2, with unresolved D. The CDR3 sequence is 14 residues long. The germline gives CDR1 SGHNT, CDR2 YENEEA. Trimming took 4 bases from V and 6 from J, leaving 12 bases between them. The CDR3 reads CASSSLLSAGELFF. The DNA of the CDR3 is TGTGCCAGCAGCTCCCTTCTTTCTGCCGGGGAGCTGTTTTTT.

The chain carries TRBV4-1 and TRBJ2-6; 7 bases are shared with TRBD1. V lost 6 bases to trimming and J lost 0 bases; unmatched junction nucleotides: 11. The length of the CDR3 is 18 residues. Germline CDR1 and CDR2: MGHRA and YSYEKL. CDR3 in amino acids: CASRRGDRSSSGANVLTF. CDR3 DNA: TGCGCCAGCAGACGAGGGGACAGATCAAGCTCTGGGGCCAACGTCCTGACTTTC.

V gene TRBV6-6 combines with J gene TRBJ2-2; no clear D gene. With 5 bases removed from V and 0 bases from J, the gap between germline ends came to 7 bases. The CDR3 is made up of 14 amino acids. Germline lookup yields CDR1 MNHNY and CDR2 SVGAGI (reference sequence). The DNA for the CDR3 is TGTGCCAGCAGTGGCGAAACGAACACCGGGGAGCTGTTTTTT. Translating gives CASSGETNTGELFF.